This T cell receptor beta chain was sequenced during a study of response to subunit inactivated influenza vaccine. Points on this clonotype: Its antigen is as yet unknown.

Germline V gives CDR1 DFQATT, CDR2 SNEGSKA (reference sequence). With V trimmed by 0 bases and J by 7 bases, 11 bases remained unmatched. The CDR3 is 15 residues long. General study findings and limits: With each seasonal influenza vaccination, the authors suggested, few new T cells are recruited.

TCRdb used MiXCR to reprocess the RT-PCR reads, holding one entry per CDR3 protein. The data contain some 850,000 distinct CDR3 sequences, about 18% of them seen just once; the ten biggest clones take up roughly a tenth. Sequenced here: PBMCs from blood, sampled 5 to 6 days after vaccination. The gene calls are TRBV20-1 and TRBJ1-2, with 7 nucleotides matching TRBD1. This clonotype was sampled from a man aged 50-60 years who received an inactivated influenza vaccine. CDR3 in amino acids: CSARDRLQGFSGYTF. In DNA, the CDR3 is TGCAGTGCTAGAGATCGCTTACAGGGGTTCTCTGGCTACACCTTC.